The 19 T cell receptor beta chains below were found in one sample sequenced in a study of blood T cell repertoires in COVID-19. Sequencing used immunoSEQ multiplex PCR; TCRdb keeps in-frame clones, though not all of them. The repertoire holds fewer than 250,000 clones, roughly 80% seen once, with under 11% in the top ten. The sequencing sample was made of peripheral blood. Every receptor here comes from a woman older than 75 with acute or convalescent COVID-19.

The V gene is TRBV6-5, the J gene TRBJ1-3; D is unresolved. CDR3 size: 14 residues. V was cut by 2 bases and J by 0 bases, with 5 bases left in between. The germline V gene has CDR1 MNHEY and CDR2 SVGAGI. CDR3 coding DNA: TGTGCCAGCAGTTACCGGAGCTCTGGAAACACCATATATTTT. This encodes CASSYRSSGNTIYF.

The chain employs TRBV7-2 and TRBJ1-2; TRBD1 agrees at 7 bases. V was pared by 3 bases and J by 8 bases, with 9 bases of the junction left unmatched. The V gene's germline CDR1 is SGHTA and CDR2 FQGNSA. The CDR3 extends over 14 amino acids. In nucleotides, the CDR3 is TGTGCCAGCAGCTTGCCGGGACAGATACTGGGCTACACCTTC. Its protein product is CASSLPGQILGYTF.

This chain connects TRBV3-1 (or the pseudogene TRBV3-2) to TRBJ1-6; 7 bases agree with TRBD1. The germline V gene encodes CDR1 LGHDT and CDR2 YNNKEL (reference sequence). V lost 1 base to trimming and J lost 7 bases; unmatched junction nucleotides: 4. The CDR3 runs to 15 residues. The CDR3 DNA is TGTGCCAGCAGCCAAGGTCAACAGGGGAATTCACCCCTCCACTTT. Translated, it gives CASSQGQQGNSPLHF.

This chain links TRBV3-1 (or the pseudogene TRBV3-2) with TRBJ2-5; a possible D gene is TRBD1 (6 bases). The V end was cut by 4 bases, the J end by 1 base, with 22 bases between. The germline gives CDR1 LGHDT, CDR2 YNNKEL (reference sequence). The CDR3 sequence is 18 residues long. CDR3 nucleotide sequence: TGTGCCAGCAGCCCAAATCCTGGGGGCTTCACCCTCCAAGAGACCCAGTACTTC. This translates into CASSPNPGGFTLQETQYF.

The chain couples TRBV19 to TRBJ1-6; weak D call: TRBD1 (6 bases). The V gene lost 6 bases and the J gene lost 8 bases, with 14 bases spanning the gap. This CDR3 contains 14 residues. CDR1 and CDR2 from the germline V gene are LNHDA and SQIVND (reference sequence). DNA of the CDR3: TGTGCCAGTAGCCTCACAGGGTTGGATTCACCCCTCCACTTT. Protein sequence: CASSLTGLDSPLHF.

The sample holds many counts of this clone. The V and J genes are TRBV5-6 and TRBJ1-6, with D possibly being TRBD1 (5 bases). Trimming took 4 bases from V and 2 from J, leaving 7 bases between them. The CDR3 runs 14 residues. Germline V gene data show CDR1 as SGHDT and CDR2 as YYEEEE. The CDR3 DNA reads TGTGCCAGCAGCCCGACAGCCTATAATTCACCCCTCCACTTT. Protein sequence: CASSPTAYNSPLHF.

The chain joins TRBV5-8 to TRBJ2-3; no firm D call. The V and J ends lost 1 base and 1 base respectively, with 7 bases between them. CDR3 length: 14 residues. Germline assignment: CDR1 SGHTS and CDR2 YDEGEE. The CDR3: CASSLSAGTDTQYF. The CDR3 DNA reads TGTGCCAGCAGCTTGTCCGCGGGCACAGATACGCAGTATTTT.

The chain recombines TRBV6-5 with TRBJ2-7; 10 bases line up with TRBD2. CDR3 length equals 16 residues. J was trimmed by 4 bases and V by 4 bases; bases with no gene match: 10. Germline V gives CDR1 MNHEY, CDR2 SVGAGI. The CDR3 coding sequence is TGTGCCAGCAGTTTCCCCCCAGCGGGGGGGATTTACGAGCAGTACTTC. Residues: CASSFPPAGGIYEQYF.

CDR3: CASSITQNTEAFF. Written as DNA, the CDR3 is TGTGCCAGTAGTATCACACAGAACACTGAAGCTTTCTTT. This chain links TRBV19 with TRBJ1-1; D not certain. Germline assignment: CDR1 LNHDA and CDR2 SQIVND (reference sequence). The V end was cut by 3 bases, the J end by 1 base, with 6 bases between. This CDR3 has 13 residues.

This clone has just one count. The V call is TRBV5-1, the J call TRBJ2-1; 7 nucleotides line up with TRBD2. Germline V gene lookup returns CDR1 SGHRS and CDR2 YFSETQ. This CDR3 spans 16 amino acids. V was clipped by 0 bases and J by 0 bases; unmatched bases: 3. The CDR3 region is CASSLAGLNSYNEQFF. As DNA, the CDR3 is TGCGCCAGCAGCTTGGCGGGACTAAACTCCTACAATGAGCAGTTCTTC.

The rearrangement links TRBV27 to TRBJ2-7; D perhaps matches TRBD2 (5 bases). CDR3 length equals 13 residues. The germline V gene encodes CDR1 MNHEY and CDR2 SMNVEV (reference sequence). The CDR3 DNA follows: TGTGCTACAAAGGTGGGAGAACTCTACGAGCAGTACTTC. Its protein is CATKVGELYEQYF.

The chain carries TRBV7-9 and TRBJ1-2, with 7 nucleotides matching TRBD1. The CDR3 sequence is 14 residues long. Germline V lookup: CDR1 SEHNR, CDR2 FQNEAQ (reference sequence). V lost 6 bases and J lost 4; bases outside the gene matches: 8. In DNA, the CDR3 is TGTGCCAGCAGATCCGATTCAGGGGGCTATGGCTACACCTTC. Residues: CASRSDSGGYGYTF. The variable domain in full, completed from reference TRBV7-9 and TRBJ1-2, reads DTGVSQNPRHKITKRGQNVTFRCDPISEHNRLYWYRQTLGQGPEFLTYFQNEAQLEKSRLLSDRFSAERPKGSFSTLEIQRTEQGDSAMYLCASRSDSGGYGYTFGSGTRLTVV.

The CDR3 region has the DNA TGTGCCAGCAGTTACCGCGGGACGGCAACTAATGAAAAACTGTTTTTT. The encoded protein is CASSYRGTATNEKLFF. The genes are TRBV6-5 and TRBJ1-4; D perhaps matches TRBD1 (5 bases). Germline V gene data show CDR1 as MNHEY and CDR2 as SVGAGI. Deletions cut 2 bases from V and 0 bases from J, with 10 bases between. This CDR3 comprises 16 residues.

V gene TRBV3-1 (or the pseudogene TRBV3-2) combines with J gene TRBJ2-3; 10 bases are shared with TRBD2. Losses at the gene ends were 5 bases for V and 6 bases for J; bases not matched to a gene: 8. CDR3 size: 15 residues. Germline V lookup: CDR1 LGHDT, CDR2 YNNKEL (reference sequence). The CDR3 spells CASSSGGAKVDTQYF. The CDR3 nucleotides read TGTGCCAGCAGCAGCGGGGGGGCCAAGGTGGATACGCAGTATTTT.

V is TRBV11-2 and J is TRBJ2-7; TRBD1 matches 8 bases. The CDR3 is 17 amino acids. The junction had 9 bases not matched to a gene; V was cut back by 0 bases and J by 2 bases. CDR1 and CDR2 (germline): SGHAT, FQNNGV. CDR3 DNA sequence: TGTGCCAGCAGCTTAGATCAACAATCGACAGGGGCCTACGAGCAGTACTTC. It codes for CASSLDQQSTGAYEQYF.

The gene calls are TRBV5-5 and TRBJ1-2, with D possibly matching TRBD1 (5 bases). CDR3 length equals 14 residues. Germline V CDR1 and CDR2: SGHKS, YYEKEE (reference sequence). The V and J ends lost 4 bases and 8 bases respectively, with 18 bases between them. The CDR3 coding sequence is TGTGCCAGCAGCCCCACCGGGGGAAATGGCGGCTACACCTTC. As protein: CASSPTGGNGGYTF.

DNA for the CDR3: TGTGCCAGCAGCCCGACAGCGCCGGGTGGCTACACCTTC. As protein: CASSPTAPGGYTF. The chain recombines TRBV7-2 with TRBJ1-2, with D perhaps TRBD1 (5 bases). The CDR3 consists of 13 residues. V lost 5 bases to trimming and J lost 7 bases, with 14 bases between them. Germline CDR1 and CDR2: SGHTA and FQGNSA.

In its sample, this clone was seen once. V and J are TRBV7-9 and TRBJ1-3; 8 bases are shared with TRBD1. Germline V gene sequence: CDR1 SEHNR, CDR2 FQNEAQ (reference sequence). The V and J ends lost 5 bases and 8 bases, in that order; junction bases with no gene match: 5. CDR3 length: 13 residues. CDR3: CASSPGQVYTIYF. The CDR3 DNA is TGTGCCAGCAGCCCGGGACAGGTTTACACCATATATTTT.

In its sample, this clone was seen once. CDR3 region: CASSPGQGTKPQHF. CDR3 DNA sequence: TGTGCCAGCAGCCCGGGACAGGGAACTAAGCCCCAGCATTTT. This sequence joins TRBV2 and TRBJ1-5; 9 nucleotides line up with TRBD1. V trimming: 6 bases; J trimming: 8 bases; junction bases outside the gene matches: 8. From germline, CDR1 is SNHLY and CDR2 FYNNEI. This CDR3 region has 14 residues.